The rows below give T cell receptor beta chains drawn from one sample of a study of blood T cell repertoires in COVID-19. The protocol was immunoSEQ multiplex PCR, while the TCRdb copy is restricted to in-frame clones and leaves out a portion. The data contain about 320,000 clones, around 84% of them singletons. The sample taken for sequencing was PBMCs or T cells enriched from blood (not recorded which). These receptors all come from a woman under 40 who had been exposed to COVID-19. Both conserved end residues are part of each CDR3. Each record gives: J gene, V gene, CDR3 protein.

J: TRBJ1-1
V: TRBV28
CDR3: CASRTGEPEAFF

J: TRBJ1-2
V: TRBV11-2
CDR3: CASSLSTQTDNYGYTF

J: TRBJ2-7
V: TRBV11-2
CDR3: CASSSRQGTDEQYF

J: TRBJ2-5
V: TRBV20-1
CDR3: CSAGEQETQYF

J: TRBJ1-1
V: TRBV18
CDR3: CASSGQRNTEAFF

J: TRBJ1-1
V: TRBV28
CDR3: CASSSPTANTEAFF

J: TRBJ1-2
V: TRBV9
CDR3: CASSPRQGEPYGYTF

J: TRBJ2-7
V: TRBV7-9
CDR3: CASSLEGTGIHEQYF

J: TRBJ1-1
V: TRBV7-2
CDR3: CASSPEDRGHTEAFF

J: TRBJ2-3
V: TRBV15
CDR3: CATSSPESPPSGRAGSTDTQYF

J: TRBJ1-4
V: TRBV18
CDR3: CASSRGQGTNEKLFF

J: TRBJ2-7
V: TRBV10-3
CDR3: CAARDSPYEQYF

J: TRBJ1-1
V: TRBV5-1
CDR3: CASSFRTANTEAFF

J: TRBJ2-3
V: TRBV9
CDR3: CASSVEGAVSTDTQYF

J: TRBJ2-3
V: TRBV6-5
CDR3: CASSYSNSVTDTQYF

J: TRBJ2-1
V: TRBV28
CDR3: CASSLYTHNEQFF

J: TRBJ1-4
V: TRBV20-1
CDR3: CSASGTGGEGSNEKLFF

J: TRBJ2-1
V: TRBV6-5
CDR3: CASSYSLAGARDEQFF

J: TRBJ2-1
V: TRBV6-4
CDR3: CASSDSGGRNYNEQFF

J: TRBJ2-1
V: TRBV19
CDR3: CASSITDLLYNEQFF

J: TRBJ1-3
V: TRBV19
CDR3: CASPGAAGNTIYF

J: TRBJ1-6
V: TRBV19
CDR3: CASQIGQGNSPLHF

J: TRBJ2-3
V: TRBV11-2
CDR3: CASSLAATTDTQYF

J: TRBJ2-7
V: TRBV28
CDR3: CASTQGAVSEQYF

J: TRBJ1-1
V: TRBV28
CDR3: CASSPRQGGYTEAFF

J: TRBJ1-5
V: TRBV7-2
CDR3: CASSSGGSNQPQHF

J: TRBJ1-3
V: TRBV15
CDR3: CATSIDSSSGNTIYF

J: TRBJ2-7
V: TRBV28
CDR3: CASSLQGARYYEQYF